This TCR beta chain came from a study of blood T cell repertoires in COVID-19. Background on the study: Acute-phase and convalescent COVID-19 samples originated in the United States, Italy and Spain. The cDNA or gDNA used as material had been derived from T cells, B-cell-depleted T cells, or PBMCs.

As originally analysed: From reference gene primer amplification, estimates of nucleated cell counts were derived. Clones were read by immunoSEQ multiplex PCR, and TCRdb kept only the in-frame ones, dropping some. D and trimming come from the DNA, and the V and J calls and clone size come from that table. The sample yields tens of thousands of clones, roughly four fifths seen once. For this clone: At the DNA level, this CDR3 is encoded by other sequences in the same sample as well.

V lost 5 bases to trimming and J lost 5 bases; unmatched junction nucleotides: 10. CDR1 is LNHDA and CDR2 is SQIVND in the germline V gene (reference sequence). The CDR3 is made up of 17 amino acids. The source of this sequence is an elderly man with acute or convalescent COVID-19. V and J are TRBV19 and TRBJ2-5, with 14 nucleotides matching TRBD2. Sequencing used peripheral blood. CDR3 region: CASSARLAGGPRETQYF. CDR3 DNA: TGTGCCAGTAGTGCAAGACTAGCGGGAGGGCCTCGGGAGACCCAGTACTTC.